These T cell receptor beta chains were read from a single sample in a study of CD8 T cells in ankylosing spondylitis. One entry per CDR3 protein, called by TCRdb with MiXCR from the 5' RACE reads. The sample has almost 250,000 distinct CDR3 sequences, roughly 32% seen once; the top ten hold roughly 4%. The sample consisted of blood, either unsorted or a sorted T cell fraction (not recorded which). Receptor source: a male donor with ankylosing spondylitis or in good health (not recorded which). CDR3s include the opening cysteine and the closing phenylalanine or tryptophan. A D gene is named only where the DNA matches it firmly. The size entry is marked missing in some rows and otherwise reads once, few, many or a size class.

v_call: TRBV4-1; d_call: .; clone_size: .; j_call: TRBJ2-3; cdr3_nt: TGCGCCAGCAGCCAAGGACTAGATACGCAGTATTTT; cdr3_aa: CASSQGLDTQYF
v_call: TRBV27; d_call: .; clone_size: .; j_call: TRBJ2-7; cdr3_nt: TGTGCCAGCAGCCTAAAAGGCGGGAACTCCTACGAGCAGTACTTC; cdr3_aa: CASSLKGGNSYEQYF
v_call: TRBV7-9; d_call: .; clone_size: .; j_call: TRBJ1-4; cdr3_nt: TGTGCCAGCAGCCCCTTGAATGAAAAACTGTTTTTT; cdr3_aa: CASSPLNEKLFF
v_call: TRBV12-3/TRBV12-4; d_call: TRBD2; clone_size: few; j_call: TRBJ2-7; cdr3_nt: TGTGCCAGCAGTTTCACCGGACTGGGGGGGGAGCAGTACTTC; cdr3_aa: CASSFTGLGGEQYF
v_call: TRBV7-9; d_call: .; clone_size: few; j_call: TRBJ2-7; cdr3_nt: TGTGCCAGCAGCTTAGCCTCCCCTTCCTACGAGCAGTACTTC; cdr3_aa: CASSLASPSYEQYF
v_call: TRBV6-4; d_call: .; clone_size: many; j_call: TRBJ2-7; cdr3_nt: TGTGCCAGCACCAAGCCGCAGGGGTTCCACGAGCAGTACTTC; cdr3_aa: CASTKPQGFHEQYF
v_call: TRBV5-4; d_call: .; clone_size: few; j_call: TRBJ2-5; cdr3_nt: TGTGCCAGCAGCTTAGCTTACCAAGAGACCCAGTACTTC; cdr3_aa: CASSLAYQETQYF
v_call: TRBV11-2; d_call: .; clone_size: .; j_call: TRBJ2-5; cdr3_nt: TGTGCCAGCAGCAAACGCGACGAGACCCAGTACTTC; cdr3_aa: CASSKRDETQYF
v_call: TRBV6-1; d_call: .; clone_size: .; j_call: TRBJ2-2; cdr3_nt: TGTGCCAGCAGCGCAACCCCCACAGGGGGGGGCTCGAACACCGGGGAGCTGTTTTTT; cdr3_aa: CASSATPTGGGSNTGELFF
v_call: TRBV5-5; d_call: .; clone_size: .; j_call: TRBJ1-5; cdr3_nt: TGTGCCAGCAGCTTGGCCGTGTTGGGGGGCCCGACCCAGCATTTT; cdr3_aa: CASSLAVLGGPTQHF
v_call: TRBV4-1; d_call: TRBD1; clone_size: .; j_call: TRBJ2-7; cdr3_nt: TGCGCCAGCAGCCAAGATTCCGGGACAGGTCGGGGCGAGCAGTACTTC; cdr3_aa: CASSQDSGTGRGEQYF
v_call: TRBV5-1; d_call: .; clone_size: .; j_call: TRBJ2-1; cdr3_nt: TGCGCCAGCAGCTGGACCCTAACCACCTACAATGAGCAGTTCTTC; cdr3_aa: CASSWTLTTYNEQFF
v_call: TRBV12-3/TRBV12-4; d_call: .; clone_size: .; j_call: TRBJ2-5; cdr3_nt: TGTGCCAGCCAGAAGGACAGTGGGGACTTCCAAGAGACCCAGTACTTC; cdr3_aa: CASQKDSGDFQETQYF
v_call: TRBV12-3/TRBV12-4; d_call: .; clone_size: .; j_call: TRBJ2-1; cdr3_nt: TGTGCCAGCAGTTTATTGGGGTTAAGGGTCTACAATGAGCAGTTCTTC; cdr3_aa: CASSLLGLRVYNEQFF
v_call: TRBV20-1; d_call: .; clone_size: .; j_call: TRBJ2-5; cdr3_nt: TGCAGTGCTACAGGGCATGGGGGTGTCGAAGAGACCCAGTACTTC; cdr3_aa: CSATGHGGVEETQYF
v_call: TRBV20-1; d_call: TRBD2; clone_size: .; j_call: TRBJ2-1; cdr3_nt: TGCAGTGCTAGACTGACTAGCGGGGGGGCAGGTGAGCAGTTCTTC; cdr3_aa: CSARLTSGGAGEQFF
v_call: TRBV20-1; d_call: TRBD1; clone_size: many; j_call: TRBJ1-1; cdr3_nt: TGCAGTGCTGAGGGACAGGGCTACGAAGCTTTCTTT; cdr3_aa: CSAEGQGYEAFF
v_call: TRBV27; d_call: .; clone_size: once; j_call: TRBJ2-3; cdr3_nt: TGTGCCAGCAGTTTTGGTCTACTACAACCCGCAGATACGCAGTATTTT; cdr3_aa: CASSFGLLQPADTQYF
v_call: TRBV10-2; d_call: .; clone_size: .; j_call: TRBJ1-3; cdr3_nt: TGCGCCAGCAGTGTAGGGAGATCTGGAAACACCATATATTTT; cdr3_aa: CASSVGRSGNTIYF
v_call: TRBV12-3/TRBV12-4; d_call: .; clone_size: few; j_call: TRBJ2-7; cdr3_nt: TGTGCCAGCAGTTTAGTAATTGGAGGCGAGCAGTACTTC; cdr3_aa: CASSLVIGGEQYF
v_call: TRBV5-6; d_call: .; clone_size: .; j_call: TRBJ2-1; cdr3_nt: TGTGCCAGCAGGCTGGGGTGGGGATTATCCTACAATGAGCAGTTCTTC; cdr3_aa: CASRLGWGLSYNEQFF
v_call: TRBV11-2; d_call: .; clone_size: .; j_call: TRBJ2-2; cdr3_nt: TGTGCCAGCAGCGCTGCGAGTAGGAACACCGGGGAGCTGTTTTTT; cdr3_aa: CASSAASRNTGELFF
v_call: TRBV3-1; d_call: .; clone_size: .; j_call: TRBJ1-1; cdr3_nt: TGTGCCAGCAGCCGCTGGGACACCTTGAACACTGAAGCTTTCTTT; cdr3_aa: CASSRWDTLNTEAFF
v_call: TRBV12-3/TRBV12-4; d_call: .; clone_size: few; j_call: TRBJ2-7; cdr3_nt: TGTGCCAGCAGTTTTCCGGGCTACGAGCAGTACTTC; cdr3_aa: CASSFPGYEQYF
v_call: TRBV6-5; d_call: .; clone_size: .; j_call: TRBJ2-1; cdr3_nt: TGTGCCAGCAGCTTAGGAAGTCGGGAGCAGTTCTTC; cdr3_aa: CASSLGSREQFF
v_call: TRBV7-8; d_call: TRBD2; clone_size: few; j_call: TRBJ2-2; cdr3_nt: TGTGCCAGCAGCTTAGTCGTTTTACGGCTAGCGGTGAACACCGGGGAGCTGTTTTTT; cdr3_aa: CASSLVVLRLAVNTGELFF
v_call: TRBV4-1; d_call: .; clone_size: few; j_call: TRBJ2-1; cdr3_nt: TGCGCCAGCAGCAACAGACTAGGCGAGCAGTTCTTC; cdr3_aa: CASSNRLGEQFF
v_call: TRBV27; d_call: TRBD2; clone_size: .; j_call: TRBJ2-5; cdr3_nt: TGTGCCAGCAGTTCCGGACTAGCGGGTAGCCAAGAGACCCAGTACTTC; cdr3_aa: CASSSGLAGSQETQYF
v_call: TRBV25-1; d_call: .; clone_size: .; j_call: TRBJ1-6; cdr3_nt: TGTGCCAGCGCGGGGACAAATTCACCCCTCCACTTT; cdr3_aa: CASAGTNSPLHF
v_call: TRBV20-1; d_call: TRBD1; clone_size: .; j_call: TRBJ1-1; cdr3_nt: TGCAGTGCCCCAGGACAGGGAGGCGACACTGAAGCTTTCTTT; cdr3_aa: CSAPGQGGDTEAFF
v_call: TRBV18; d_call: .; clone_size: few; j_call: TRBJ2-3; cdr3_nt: TGTGCCAGCTCACCGGACTTAGACGTAGATACGCAGTATTTT; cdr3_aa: CASSPDLDVDTQYF
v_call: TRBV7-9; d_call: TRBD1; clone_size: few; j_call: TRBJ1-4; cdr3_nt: TGTGCCAGCAGCCGAGGGACAGGGGAAAAACTGTTTTTT; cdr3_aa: CASSRGTGEKLFF